One sample yielded the 8 T cell receptor beta chains listed below, sequenced in a study of blood T cell repertoires in COVID-19 (dated by TCRdb to 2018 to 2021). The library was made by the immunoSEQ multiplex PCR assay. Entries here come from immuneACCESS through TCRdb and include only in-frame sequences with V and J called. Some clones fail to appear in such tables; in the studies checked, an unresolved V gene covers under half of the shortfall, and the cause of the remainder is unknown. Present in this sample are a few hundred thousand clones, 89% of which were seen just once. The top ten clones comprise less than 2% of the sample. Specimen: PBMCs or T cells enriched from blood (not recorded which). These receptors all stem from a woman in her 30s who had recovered from COVID-19.

This rearrangement joins TRBV18 to TRBJ2-3, with 11 bases matching TRBD1. The CDR3 has 17 amino acids. V trimming: 2 bases; J trimming: 4 bases; junction bases outside the gene matches: 8. Per germline, CDR1 KGHSH and CDR2 LQKENI. The CDR3 DNA sequence: TGTGCCAGCTCACCATTACAGGGACAGGGGGGAGCAGATACGCAGTATTTT. It codes for CASSPLQGQGGADTQYF.

The rearrangement uses TRBV7-9 and TRBJ1-2; weak D call: TRBD1 (5 bases). The CDR3 has 17 amino acids. The V gene lost 0 bases and the J gene lost 4 bases, with 18 bases spanning the gap. CDR1 SEHNR and CDR2 FQNEAQ come from the germline V gene (reference sequence). CDR3 in DNA: TGTGCCAGCAGCTTAGCGCTCGACGGCCCAGGGCGCTATGGCTACACCTTC. This gives the protein CASSLALDGPGRYGYTF.

V and J are TRBV27 and TRBJ2-7; a weak D match, TRBD2 (6 bases). This CDR3 spans 16 amino acids. Germline CDR1 reads MNHEY; CDR2 reads SMNVEV (reference sequence). Trimming left V 4 bases short and J 1 base short, with 17 bases between. The CDR3 nucleotides are TGTGCCAGCAGTTCCCTCGGGACCGGGGGTTCCTACGAGCAGTACTTC. This codes for CASSSLGTGGSYEQYF.

The rearrangement uses TRBV30 and TRBJ2-7; 7 bases align to TRBD2. After removal of 0 bases from V and 2 bases from J, the junction contained 7 bases not matched to a gene. The length of the CDR3 is 15 residues. Germline V gene sequence: CDR1 GTSNPN, CDR2 SVGIG (reference sequence). Here the CDR3 reads CAWSVHLAEAYEQYF. The CDR3 region has the DNA TGTGCCTGGAGTGTACATCTAGCGGAAGCCTACGAGCAGTACTTC.

This chain joins TRBV28 and TRBJ2-2; tentatively, D is TRBD2 (5 bases). Germline V lookup: CDR1 MDHEN, CDR2 SYDVKM. The CDR3 covers 18 residues. Trimming removed 2 bases at V and 1 base at J, with 17 bases between. CDR3 sequence reads: CASSLGEAGRENTGELFF. In nucleotides, the CDR3 is TGTGCCAGCAGTTTAGGAGAGGCGGGCCGTGAGAACACCGGGGAGCTGTTTTTT.

Worth noting for this clone: The sample carries other DNA sequences with the same CDR3. The genes are TRBV12-3 or TRBV12-4 and TRBJ1-2; 9 bases line up with TRBD1. The J segment lost 8 bases and the V segment lost 6 bases, leaving 7 bases of the junction unmatched. The CDR3 loop spans 13 amino acids. CDR3 nucleotides: TGTGCCAGCAGCGGGACAGGGTCGGGGGGCTACACCTTC. Protein: CASSGTGSGGYTF.

This clone has only a few counts. Within the sample, other DNA sequences also encode this same CDR3. V is TRBV5-1 and J is TRBJ1-1; the D is unclear. From germline, CDR1 is SGHRS and CDR2 YFSETQ. The CDR3 loop spans 13 amino acids. Trimming removed 0 bases from V and 1 base from J, with 4 bases in between. CDR3: CASSLGGNTEAFF. The CDR3 DNA follows: TGCGCCAGCAGCTTGGGCGGGAACACTGAAGCTTTCTTT.

The V and J genes are TRBV27 and TRBJ1-2; TRBD1 might be the D (6 bases). Germline CDR1 is MNHEY and CDR2 is SMNVEV (reference sequence). V was trimmed by 3 bases and J by 4 bases, leaving 12 bases between them. CDR3 length: 14 amino acids. The CDR3 DNA is TGTGCCAGCAGTTTTCACAGGGTGGGCTATGGCTACACCTTC. It codes for CASSFHRVGYGYTF.